The source of this T cell receptor beta chain is a study of blood T cell repertoires in COVID-19. Study in general: Collection of acute and convalescent COVID-19 samples took place in the United States, Italy and Spain.

Unmatched junction bases numbered 5, after V lost 6 bases and J lost 0 bases. The germline V gene has CDR1 GTSNPN and CDR2 SVGIG (reference sequence). The CDR3 is 14 residues long. As originally analysed: Reference gene primer amplification gave estimated nucleated cell counts. Generated by immunoSEQ multiplex PCR, the TCRdb table keeps only in-frame clones and is missing some. That table is the source of V, J and clone size, and D and trimming were worked out from the DNA. This sample has more than 110,000 clones, with about 80% found just once. The TCR was taken from a human donor in a cohort sampled during active COVID-19. The genes are TRBV30 and TRBJ2-1, with TRBD1 matching 7 bases. The sequencing input was peripheral blood. In nucleotides, the CDR3 is TGTGCCTGCCGGACAGGCAGCTCCTACAATGAGCAGTTCTTC. As protein: CACRTGSSYNEQFF.